This note documents a single T cell receptor beta chain sequence. The target antigen is unknown. Measured with immunoSEQ multiplex PCR; TCRdb has only the in-frame clones, and not every one. The data contain some 630,000 clones, approximately 96% of them singletons. These data originate in a study of shared clonotypes between healthy human individuals. Study conclusions and caveats: With four donors compared, 4.5% to 6.5% of naive CD4 clonotypes were shared. On the whole, naive subsets had larger estimated richness than memory subsets had. Relative to clonotypes present in all four donors, those not shared had lower generation probabilities. The authors sampled blood alone, and tissue repertoires likely differ.

In the naive CD8 group, cells lacked CD45RO and were positively selected for CCR7, so terminally differentiated effector memory CD45RA+ cells were left out. Germline CDR1 is LNHNV and CDR2 is YYDKDF (reference sequence). The V gene end was trimmed by 8 bases and the J gene end by 9 bases; junction bases not matched to a gene: 9. This CDR3 comprises 13 residues. This receptor was identified in a woman under 40 in good health. The chain joins TRBV15 to TRBJ2-1; 8 bases agree with TRBD2. The sample was naive CD8+ T cells sorted from blood. In DNA, the CDR3 is TGTGCCACCGGAAAGCGGGAGAGGAGTGAGCAGTTCTTC. Amino acid sequence: CATGKRERSEQFF.